Each of the 31 T cell receptor beta chains below was sequenced from the same sample in a study of graft-versus-host responses after intestinal transplantation (dated by TCRdb to about 2021). The sample's time point, from its label and the paper: cells obtained before transplantation from donor or recipient. These TCRs' antigens remain unknown. The library relied on the immunoSEQ multiplex PCR assay. TCRdb took over this immuneACCESS table, retaining in-frame rearrangements with V and J assigned. Such tables are incomplete; in checked studies, under half of the missing clones stem from an unresolved V gene, and the remainder is unexplained. The sample profile shows tens of thousands of clones; about 90% of them were found once. Less than 5% of the sample lies in the top ten. The sample was unstimulated CD8+ T cells sorted from spleen or lymph node cells, taken before transplant. The receptors shown here come from a human donor who was the organ donor for an intestinal transplant.

The chain couples TRBV2 to TRBJ1-1; 12 nucleotides line up with TRBD1. CDR3 length: 14 residues. V was clipped by 8 bases and J by 6 bases; unmatched bases: 7. Germline V gives CDR1 SNHLY, CDR2 FYNNEI. CDR3 amino acids: CASLEGQGASEAFF. In DNA form, the CDR3 reads TGTGCCAGCTTGGAGGGACAGGGGGCCTCTGAAGCTTTCTTT.

This chain joins TRBV27 and TRBJ2-3; D call uncertain. Germline values: CDR1 MNHEY, CDR2 SMNVEV (reference sequence). V gave up 2 bases and J gave up 4 bases, with 16 bases separating them. CDR3 size: 16 residues. CDR3 region: CASSLSRGFRADTQYF. DNA of the CDR3: TGTGCCAGCAGTTTAAGTAGAGGCTTTCGGGCAGATACGCAGTATTTT.

This clone has a handful of counts. V usage is TRBV4-1 and J usage is TRBJ1-5; D remains unclear. The CDR3 runs to 14 residues. The germline CDR1 and CDR2 sequences are MGHRA and YSYEKL. V shed 3 bases and J shed 1 base, with 7 bases lying between them. In DNA, the CDR3 is TGCGCCAGCAGCCAGGTAGCGAGCAATCAGCCCCAGCATTTT. This sequence encodes CASSQVASNQPQHF.

Here the CDR3 DNA reads TGTGCCAGCAGCTTAGAAATCGGCAGGGCTGAAGCTTTCTTT. This gives the protein CASSLEIGRAEAFF. The chain recombines TRBV11-2 with TRBJ1-1; the D gene is possibly TRBD1 (5 bases). Germline V CDR1 and CDR2: SGHAT, FQNNGV. V lost 0 bases to trimming and J lost 6 bases, with 11 bases between them. This CDR3 is 14 amino acids long.

The rearrangement joins TRBV18 to TRBJ2-6; maybe TRBD1 (6 bases). Trimming shortened V by 6 bases and J by 0 bases, and 9 bases separated the two germline ends. Germline CDR1 reads KGHSH; CDR2 reads LQKENI. CDR3 size: 15 residues. The chain's CDR3 is CASSYRASGANVLTF. The DNA for the CDR3 is TGTGCCAGCTCGTACAGGGCCTCTGGGGCCAACGTCCTGACTTTC.

The chain is built from TRBV6-4 and TRBJ2-2, with D possibly matching TRBD2 (7 bases). This CDR3 contains 15 residues. Trimming shortened V by 5 bases and J by 0 bases, and 10 bases separated the two germline ends. Germline lookup yields CDR1 MRHNA and CDR2 SNTAGT. The CDR3 nucleotides are TGTGCCAGCAGTCACGGGGGGCCGAACACCGGGGAGCTGTTTTTT. Amino acid sequence: CASSHGGPNTGELFF.

The chain carries TRBV10-3 and TRBJ2-2, with 8 bases that match TRBD1. V shed 5 bases, J shed 2 bases, and the junction held 4 bases outside the gene matches. Germline CDR1 reads ENHRY; CDR2 reads SYGVKD. There are 15 residues in the CDR3. CDR3 DNA sequence: TGTGCCATCAGTTACGGGACAGGTAACACCGGGGAGCTGTTTTTT. Residues: CAISYGTGNTGELFF.

This clone has just a few counts. The chain joins TRBV7-9 to TRBJ2-7, with a tentative D call TRBD1 (6 bases). V dropped 5 bases and J dropped 4 bases, with 15 bases sitting between them. Germline-derived CDR1 and CDR2 are SEHNR and FQNEAQ (reference sequence). CDR3 length: 14 amino acids. CDR3 sequence: CASSPPDRVYEQYV. CDR3 nucleotide sequence: TGTGCCAGCAGCCCTCCGGACAGAGTATACGAGCAGTACGTC.

The chain has TRBV27 and TRBJ1-1; D remains ambiguous. CDR1 is MNHEY, CDR2 SMNVEV, per germline (reference sequence). The CDR3 spans 11 residues. V gave up 4 bases and J gave up 8 bases, with 8 bases separating them. DNA for the CDR3: TGTGCCAGCAGTTCCCGGGGAGAAGCTTTCTTT. Amino acids: CASSSRGEAFF.

This clone was seen once. The chain employs TRBV7-8 and TRBJ1-1; D unresolved. Trimming stripped 1 base from V and 3 bases from J, with 12 bases between. The germline gives CDR1 SGHVS, CDR2 FQNEAQ. There are 15 residues in the CDR3. Here the CDR3 DNA reads TGTGCCAGCAGCTTAGAGGCGGCGGAGGACACTGAAGCTTTCTTT. Translation: CASSLEAAEDTEAFF.

The V gene is TRBV27, the J gene TRBJ1-2; D might be TRBD1 (5 bases). V was pared by 0 bases and J by 5 bases, with 13 bases between. The CDR3 is 15 amino acids. Germline V CDR1 and CDR2: MNHEY, SMNVEV (reference sequence). For the CDR3, the DNA is TGTGCCAGCAGTTTATCTGGGGCAAGGTCATATGGCTACACCTTC. Its translation: CASSLSGARSYGYTF.

In this sample, this clone turned up a few times. The chain links TRBV6-4 to TRBJ1-6; TRBD1 is a possible D gene (5 bases). Trimming removed 3 bases at V and 6 bases at J, with 9 bases between. This CDR3 contains 14 residues. Germline V gene sequence: CDR1 MRHNA, CDR2 SNTAGT. The CDR3 region has the DNA TGTGCCAGCAGTGAGGGCCAGGGTAATTCACCCCTCCACTTT. Translating it yields CASSEGQGNSPLHF.

The chain combines TRBV7-6 with TRBJ1-2; D call uncertain. V gave up 0 bases and J gave up 1 base, with 3 bases separating them. Germline-derived CDR1 and CDR2 are SGHVS and FNYEAQ. CDR3 length: 13 amino acids. In nucleotides, the CDR3 is TGTGCCAGCAGCTTAGCCGGTAACTATGGCTACACCTTC. Translating gives CASSLAGNYGYTF.

The chain has TRBV6-4 and TRBJ2-3; no firm D call. Deletions cut 2 bases from V and 1 base from J, with 4 bases between. The germline V gene has CDR1 MRHNA and CDR2 SNTAGT. The CDR3 runs 13 residues. This chain's CDR3 is CASSDEGTDTQYF. The CDR3 bases are TGTGCCAGCAGTGACGAGGGCACAGATACGCAGTATTTT.

The V gene is TRBV6-6, the J gene TRBJ1-4; D ambiguous. CDR3 size: 13 residues. V lost 8 bases and J 7 bases, leaving 14 bases between the germline ends. The germline gives CDR1 MNHNY, CDR2 SVGAGI (reference sequence). CDR3 residues: CASREAGFEKLFF. CDR3 in DNA: TGTGCCAGCCGGGAGGCGGGGTTTGAAAAACTGTTTTTT.

The chain recombines TRBV7-6 with TRBJ2-7; TRBD2 agrees at 9 bases. The germline V gene has CDR1 SGHVS and CDR2 FNYEAQ. V shed 5 bases, J shed 6 bases, and the junction held 5 bases outside the gene matches. The CDR3 length is 13 residues. The CDR3 loop reads CASSAAGGTEQYV. The CDR3, as DNA: TGTGCCAGCAGCGCAGCGGGGGGTACCGAGCAGTACGTC.

The rearrangement uses TRBV7-9 and TRBJ1-2; D not resolved. Germline CDR1 SEHNR, CDR2 FQNEAQ (reference sequence). V lost 2 bases and J lost 1, with 8 bases in between. CDR3 size: 14 residues. As DNA, the CDR3 is TGTGCCAGCAGCTTACAGAGGGTTAACTATGGCTACACCTTC. Amino acid sequence: CASSLQRVNYGYTF.

The sample holds a few counts of this clone. J is TRBJ1-2 and V is TRBV7-9, with D possibly matching TRBD1 (6 bases). The CDR3 covers 14 residues. Germline V gives CDR1 SEHNR, CDR2 FQNEAQ (reference sequence). Trimming took 6 bases from V and 5 from J, leaving 16 bases between them. Here the CDR3 reads CASRTATGPYGYTF. In DNA form, the CDR3 reads TGTGCCAGCAGAACCGCGACAGGCCCATATGGCTACACCTTC.

This rearrangement joins TRBV2 to TRBJ2-7; 8 bases match TRBD1. The CDR3 has 17 residues. J was trimmed by 5 bases and V by 3 bases; bases with no gene match: 15. The germline CDR1 and CDR2 sequences are SNHLY and FYNNEI. CDR3 sequence: CASSEVVAGGMWNEQYV. In DNA, the CDR3 is TGTGCCAGCAGTGAGGTGGTGGCAGGGGGCATGTGGAACGAGCAGTACGTC.

The V and J genes are TRBV7-2 and TRBJ2-1; 9 bases map to TRBD1. CDR1 and CDR2 (germline): SGHTA, FQGNSA. The CDR3 contains 14 residues. The V gene end was trimmed by 6 bases and the J gene end by 9 bases; junction bases not matched to a gene: 9. The chain's CDR3 is CASRKGTGTSEQFF. In DNA, the CDR3 is TGTGCCAGCAGGAAGGGGACAGGGACAAGTGAGCAGTTCTTC.

The chain has TRBV4-3 and TRBJ1-6, with 7 nucleotides matching TRBD1. In germline, CDR1 is LGHNA, CDR2 YSLEER. The CDR3 totals 16 residues. The V gene end was trimmed by 0 bases and the J gene end by 15 bases; junction bases not matched to a gene: 14. The CDR3 sequence: CASSQDRRQAQGDLHF. CDR3 nucleotides: TGCGCCAGCAGCCAAGACCGAAGACAGGCCCAGGGGGACCTCCACTTT.

This chain joins TRBV4-1 and TRBJ1-3; no firm D call. V lost 0 bases and J 0 bases, leaving 18 bases between the germline ends. This CDR3 is 19 amino acids long. Germline values: CDR1 MGHRA, CDR2 YSYEKL. The CDR3 loop reads CASSQDPLVQFDSGNTIYF. In DNA form, the CDR3 reads TGCGCCAGCAGCCAAGATCCCCTAGTGCAGTTTGACTCTGGAAACACCATATATTTT.

The chain carries TRBV18 and TRBJ1-1; a possible D gene is TRBD1 (5 bases). V was clipped by 0 bases and J by 4 bases, with 12 bases between them. CDR3 length: 15 amino acids. CDR1 KGHSH and CDR2 LQKENI come from the germline V gene. The DNA of the CDR3 is TGTGCCAGCTCACCACCGGGAGGGACCGGCACTGAAGCTTTCTTT. Translated, it gives CASSPPGGTGTEAFF.

The chain combines TRBV15 with TRBJ2-7, with D hard to call. There are 17 residues in the CDR3. Between the trimmed V and J ends, which lost 3 bases and 3 bases, there was a span of 21 bases. The V gene's germline CDR1 is LNHNV and CDR2 YYDKDF (reference sequence). The CDR3 reads CATSSSSGPNYYYEQYV. The DNA for the CDR3 is TGTGCCACCAGCAGTTCGTCGGGTCCAAACTACTACTACGAGCAGTACGTC.

The chain employs TRBV2 and TRBJ2-3; D might be TRBD2 (5 bases). CDR1 is SNHLY and CDR2 is FYNNEI in the germline V gene. The CDR3 has 14 amino acids. CDR3 nucleotide sequence: TGTGTCCAGCCGGGGAGACCTAGGGCAGATACGCAGTATTTT. Translation gives CVQPGRPRADTQYF.

The chain is built from TRBV27 and TRBJ2-3; 9 bases match TRBD1. The CDR3 is 16 residues long. Germline V gene data show CDR1 as MNHEY and CDR2 as SMNVEV (reference sequence). J was trimmed by 1 base and V by 5 bases; bases with no gene match: 7. CDR3: CASSPQGATGTDTQYF. Here the CDR3 DNA reads TGTGCCAGCAGTCCACAGGGGGCGACGGGCACAGATACGCAGTATTTT.

This rearrangement joins TRBV19 to TRBJ1-3; D call uncertain. V lost 5 bases, J lost 4 bases, and 12 bases lay in between. This CDR3 spans 14 amino acids. CDR1 LNHDA and CDR2 SQIVND come from the germline V gene (reference sequence). CDR3 nucleotides: TGTGCCAGTAGTGTGTCAGGAACCGGAAACACCATATATTTT. Its translation: CASSVSGTGNTIYF. The whole variable domain, remainder taken from reference TRBV19 and TRBJ1-3, is DGGITQSPKYLFRKEGQNVTLSCEQNLNHDAMYWYRQDPGQGLRLIYYSQIVNDFQKGDIAEGYSVSREKKESFPLTVTSAQKNPTAFYLCASSVSGTGNTIYFGEGSWLTVV.

The rearrangement joins TRBV27 to TRBJ2-1; a weak D match, TRBD2 (5 bases). This CDR3 contains 11 residues. V was shortened by 6 bases and J by 8 bases, with 8 bases between the two germline ends. From germline, CDR1 is MNHEY and CDR2 SMNVEV (reference sequence). The chain's CDR3 is CASRTTYEQFF. The CDR3 DNA reads TGTGCCAGCAGGACTACTTATGAGCAGTTCTTC.

This clone was recorded once. The chain has TRBV28 and TRBJ2-1; tentatively, D is TRBD2 (7 bases). The germline CDR1 and CDR2 sequences are MDHEN and SYDVKM. The CDR3 sequence is 13 residues long. Trimming left V 7 bases short and J 6 bases short, with 13 bases between. This CDR3 reads CASKIRGGNEQFF. CDR3 sequence (DNA): TGTGCCAGCAAAATAAGGGGGGGCAATGAGCAGTTCTTC. The variable domain in full, with the rest retrieved from reference TRBV28 and TRBJ2-1, is DVKVTQSSRYLVKRTGEKVFLECVQDMDHENMFWYRQDPGLGLRLIYFSYDVKMKEKGDIPEGYSVSREKKERFSLILESASTNQTSMYLCASKIRGGNEQFFGPGTRLTVL.

V is TRBV18 and J is TRBJ2-3, with a tentative D call TRBD1 (6 bases). Germline CDR1 is KGHSH and CDR2 is LQKENI. Trimming removed 4 bases from V and 0 bases from J, with 14 bases in between. The length of the CDR3 is 16 residues. The CDR3 sequence is CASSLPGQISTDTQYF. The CDR3 DNA is TGTGCCAGCTCACTACCCGGACAGATCAGCACAGATACGCAGTATTTT.

This rearrangement joins TRBV4-2 to TRBJ2-1, with a possible D match to TRBD2 (5 bases). The CDR3 is made up of 18 amino acids. V was shortened by 1 base and J by 3 bases, with 19 bases between the two germline ends. From germline, CDR1 is LGHNA and CDR2 YNFKEQ. The DNA for the CDR3 is TGTGCCAGCAGCCAAGTCCTAACCCGGACTCCCTACTACAATGAGCAGTTCTTC. It specifies CASSQVLTRTPYYNEQFF.